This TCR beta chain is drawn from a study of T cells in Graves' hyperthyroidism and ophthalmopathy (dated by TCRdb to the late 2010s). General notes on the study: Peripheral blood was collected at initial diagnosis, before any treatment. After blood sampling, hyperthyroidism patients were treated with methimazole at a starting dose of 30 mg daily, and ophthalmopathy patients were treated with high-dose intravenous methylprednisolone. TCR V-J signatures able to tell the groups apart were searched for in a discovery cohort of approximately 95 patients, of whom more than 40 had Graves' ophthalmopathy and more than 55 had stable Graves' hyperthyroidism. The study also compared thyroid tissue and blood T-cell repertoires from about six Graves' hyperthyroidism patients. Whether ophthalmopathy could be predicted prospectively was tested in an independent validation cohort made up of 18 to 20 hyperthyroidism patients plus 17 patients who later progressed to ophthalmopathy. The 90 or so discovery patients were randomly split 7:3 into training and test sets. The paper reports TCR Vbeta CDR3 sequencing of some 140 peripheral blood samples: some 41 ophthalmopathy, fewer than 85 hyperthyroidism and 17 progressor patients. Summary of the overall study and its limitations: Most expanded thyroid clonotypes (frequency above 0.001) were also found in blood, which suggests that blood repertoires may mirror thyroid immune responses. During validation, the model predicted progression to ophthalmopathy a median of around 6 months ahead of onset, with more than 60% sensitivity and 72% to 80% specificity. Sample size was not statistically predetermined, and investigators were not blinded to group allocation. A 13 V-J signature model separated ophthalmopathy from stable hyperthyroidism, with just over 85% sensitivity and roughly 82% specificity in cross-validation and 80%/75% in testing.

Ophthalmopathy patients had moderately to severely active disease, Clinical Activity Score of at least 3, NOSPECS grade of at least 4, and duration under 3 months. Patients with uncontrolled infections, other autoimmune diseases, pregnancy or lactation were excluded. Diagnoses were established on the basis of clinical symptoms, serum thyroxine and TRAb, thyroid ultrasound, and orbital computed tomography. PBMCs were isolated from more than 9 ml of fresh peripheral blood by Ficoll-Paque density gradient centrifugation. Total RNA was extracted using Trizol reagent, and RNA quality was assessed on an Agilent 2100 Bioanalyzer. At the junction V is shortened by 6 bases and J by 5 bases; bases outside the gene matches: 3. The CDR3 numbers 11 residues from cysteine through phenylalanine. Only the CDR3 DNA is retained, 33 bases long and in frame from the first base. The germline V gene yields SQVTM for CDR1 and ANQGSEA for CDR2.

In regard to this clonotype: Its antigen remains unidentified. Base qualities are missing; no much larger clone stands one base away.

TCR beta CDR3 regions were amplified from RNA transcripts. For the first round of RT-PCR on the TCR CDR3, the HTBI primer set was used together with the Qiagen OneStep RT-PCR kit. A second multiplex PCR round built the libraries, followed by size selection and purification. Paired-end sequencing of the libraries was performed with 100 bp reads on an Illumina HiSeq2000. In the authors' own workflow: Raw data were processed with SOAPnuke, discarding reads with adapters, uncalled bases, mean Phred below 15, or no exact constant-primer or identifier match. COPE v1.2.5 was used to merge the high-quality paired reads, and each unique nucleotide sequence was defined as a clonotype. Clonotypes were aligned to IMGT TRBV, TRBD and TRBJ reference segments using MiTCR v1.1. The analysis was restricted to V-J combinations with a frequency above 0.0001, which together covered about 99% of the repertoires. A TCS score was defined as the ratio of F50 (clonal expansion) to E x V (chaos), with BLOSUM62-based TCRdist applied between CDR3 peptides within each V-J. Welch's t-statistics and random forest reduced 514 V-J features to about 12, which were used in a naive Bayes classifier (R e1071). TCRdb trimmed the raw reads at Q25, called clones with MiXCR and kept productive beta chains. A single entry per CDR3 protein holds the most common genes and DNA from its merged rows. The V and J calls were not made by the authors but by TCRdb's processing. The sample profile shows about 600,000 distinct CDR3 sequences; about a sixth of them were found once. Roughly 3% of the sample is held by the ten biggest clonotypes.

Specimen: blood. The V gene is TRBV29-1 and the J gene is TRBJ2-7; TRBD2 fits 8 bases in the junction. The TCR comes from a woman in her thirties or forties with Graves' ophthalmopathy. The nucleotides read TGCAGCGTGCGGGGGGTCGACGAGCAGTACTTC. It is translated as CSVRGVDEQYF.